This T cell receptor beta chain was sequenced during a study of cytotoxic CD8 clonotypes in ibrutinib-treated CLL listed by TCRdb under 2021. About the investigation overall: The cohort included around 15 treatment-naive and some 10 relapsed/refractory patients; around 17 were IGHV unmutated. Every sample from remission and from progressive disease was obtained while the patients were still on ibrutinib. On average, each sample had some 250,000 productive templates and more than 75,000 productive rearrangements. Of the 90 or so participants in the trial, roughly 26 had longitudinal samples available. Response samples were obtained after a median of approximately 12 months of treatment, with a range of roughly 6 to 40 months. Cryopreserved peripheral blood mononuclear cells were obtained prior to treatment, at the time of response, and at either disease progression or sustained remission. Partial responses were observed in about 24 patients and complete responses in 2; after a median follow-up of roughly 72 months, remission was maintained in 14 patients and progression was observed in approximately 12.

Each clonotype received, on average, roughly 9.6x coverage in deep resolution sequencing performed on a MiSeq, where the target depth lay between 1 in 1 million and 1 in 200,000 T cells. The immunoSEQ hsTCRB Kit was used to generate the TCR beta libraries. Regarding the original processing steps: Data were analyzed with ImmunoSEQ Data Assistant and ImmunoSEQ Analyzer, with V, D and J genes assigned per IMGT definitions. Clonality, which ranges from 0 to 1, was calculated as one minus the normalized Shannon entropy of productive rearrangement frequencies. Public clonotype analysis was restricted to overrepresented clonotypes comprising at least 0.05% of each patient's repertoire. Thirteen age-matched healthy donor repertoires from immuneACCESS were used as controls for clonality. Not all clones reach the TCRdb copy of this immuneACCESS table, which keeps in-frame sequences only. Checked studies attribute under half of the gap to unresolved V genes and leave the rest unexplained. That table supplies the V and J calls and clone size; D and trimming were determined from the DNA. This sample comprises about 130,000 clones, approximately 85% of them detected only once. Roughly 2% of the sample lies in the top ten.

Measured from the cysteine to the phenylalanine, the CDR3 is 12 residues long. The read is trimmed to its CDR3 DNA, 36 bases read in frame from base 1. Based on the germline V gene (reference sequence), the CDR1 and CDR2 sequences are GTSNPN and SVGIG. Deletion took 0 bases off V and 8 bases off J, with a span of 10 bases between the germline ends. To note about this clone: The target of this receptor is not known. Base qualities are missing; no much larger clone stands one base away.

The paper's findings and limits, for the study overall: Public clonotypes were rare and either contracted or stayed stable during treatment, and the rise in clonality at ibrutinib response reflected the expansion of private clonotypes. Sampling times were not matched between patients in sustained remission and patients whose disease was progressing, and lymph node repertoires were not examined. Baseline clonality exceeded that of age-matched healthy donors and correlated strongly with circulating CD8+ T-cell counts. At ibrutinib response clonality went up, during sustained remission it held steady, and at progression it dropped back toward baseline.

This specimen's time point label, per the study, means: 20 to 25 months on ibrutinib. For TCR beta library preparation, about 2 micrograms of genomic DNA were extracted from the cryopreserved PBMCs. Longitudinal blood samples from CLL patients on ibrutinib monotherapy underwent high-throughput TCR beta sequencing. Patients were enrolled in a phase 2 open-label single-center ibrutinib monotherapy trial. This TCR derives from a human donor with chronic lymphocytic leukemia. The chain links TRBV30 with TRBJ1-2; TRBD1 could be the D gene, as 5 bases match. Sequenced here: PBMCs, sampled after 24 months of ibrutinib treatment. The DNA sequence is as follows: TGTGCCTGGAGTGTACCGGGGGGAGGCTACACCTTC. This sequence encodes CAWSVPGGGYTF. This CDR3, with the reference TRBV30 and TRBJ1-2 proteins standing in past its ends, gives the full variable domain SQTIHQWPATLVQPVGSPLSLECTVEGTSNPNLYWYRQAAGRGLQLLFYSVGIGQISSEVPQNLSASRPQDRQFILSSKKLLLSDSGFYLCAWSVPGGGYTFGSGTRLTVV.